This T cell receptor beta chain was profiled in a study of cytomegalovirus exposure and HLA in healthy donors. Study-level results: Previously analyzed data showed that most TCR beta V segments were productive at a frequency of about 87% or about 30%. One variant, a missense change in DCLRE1C, was linked in a later analysis to TCR beta V- and J-gene trimming. Looking again later, the authors saw that most CMV-associated TCR beta chains seemed HLA-restricted.

60 Vbeta and 13 Jbeta primers were used in PCR. Here immunoSEQ multiplex PCR was the method, and the copy in TCRdb shows in-frame clones only, minus some. The sample lists roughly 140,000 clones, over 60% occurring once. Likely unrecorded immune exposures existed in these nominally healthy donors. Points on this clone: The antigen is not known.

This TCR derives from a woman aged 45 to 65 in good health and CMV-seronegative. The sequenced sample was PBMCs.

The DNA for the CDR3 is TGTGCCAGCAGCTACCGGGGGCAGCGGGGGGAGACCCAGTACTTC. It specifies CASSYRGQRGETQYF. The V call is TRBV7-9, the J call TRBJ2-5; 8 bases are a match to TRBD2. Trimming cost V 4 bases and J 5 bases; bases outside gene matches: 9. Germline V gene data show CDR1 as SEHNR and CDR2 as FQNEAQ (reference sequence). This CDR3 is 15 amino acids long.